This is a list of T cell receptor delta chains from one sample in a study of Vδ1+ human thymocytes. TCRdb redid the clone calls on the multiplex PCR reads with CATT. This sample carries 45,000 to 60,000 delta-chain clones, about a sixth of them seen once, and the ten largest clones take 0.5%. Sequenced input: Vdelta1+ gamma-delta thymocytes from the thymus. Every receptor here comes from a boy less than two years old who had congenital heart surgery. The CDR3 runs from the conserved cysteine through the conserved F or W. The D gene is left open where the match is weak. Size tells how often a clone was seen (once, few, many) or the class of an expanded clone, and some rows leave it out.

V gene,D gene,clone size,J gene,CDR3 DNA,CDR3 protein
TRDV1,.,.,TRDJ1,TGTGCTCTTGGGGACGAACCGGCCGGGTACACCGATAAACTCATCTTT,CALGDEPAGYTDKLIF
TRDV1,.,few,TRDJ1,TGTGCTCTTGGGGAACTCTCATTCCCCTCCACTCTGTACACCGATAAACTCATCTTT,CALGELSFPSTLYTDKLIF
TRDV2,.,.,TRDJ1,TGTGCCCGTGACACTGCTGGTTGGTACACCGATAAACTCATCTTT,CARDTAGWYTDKLIF
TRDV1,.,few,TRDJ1,TGTGCTCTTGGGGAAGTCCACCCCGATAAACTCATCTTT,CALGEVHPDKLIF
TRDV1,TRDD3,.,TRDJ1,TGTGCTCTTGGGGAGTCAGACGCTTCCGTACTGGGGGATACTGTAGCCGATAAACTCATCTTT,CALGESDASVLGDTVADKLIF
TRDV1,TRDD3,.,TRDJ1,TGTGCTCTTATGGAATTTGGGGATACGTGGTACACCGATAAACTCATCTTT,CALMEFGDTWYTDKLIF
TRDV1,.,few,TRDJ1,TGTGCTCTTGGGGAACTTAGAGGTTCTGGGGATAAACTCATCTTT,CALGELRGSGDKLIF
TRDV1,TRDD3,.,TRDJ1,TGTGCTCTTGGGGAACTTGTTCCTACATCTGGGGGATACCTGTCCGATAAACTCATCTTT,CALGELVPTSGGYLSDKLIF
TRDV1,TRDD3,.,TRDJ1,TGTGCTCTTGGGGAATTCTGGGGGTCCACTGATAAACTCATCTTT,CALGEFWGSTDKLIF
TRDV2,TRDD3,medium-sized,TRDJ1,TGTGCCTGTGAGAGGATAGACTGGGGGATATCGAAACTCATCTTT,CACERIDWGISKLIF
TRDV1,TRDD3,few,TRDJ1,TGTGCTCTTGGGGTTGGACTGGGGGATACCGATAAACTCATCTTT,CALGVGLGDTDKLIF
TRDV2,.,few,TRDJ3,TGTGCCTGTGACACCGGGAGGGGGGACTGCTGGGACACCCGACAGATGTTTTTC,CACDTGRGDCWDTRQMFF
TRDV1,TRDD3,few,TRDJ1,TGTGCTCTTGGGGAACTGTCAGGAGTACTGGGGGGTGGACCAACCGCTAAACTCATCTTT,CALGELSGVLGGGPTAKLIF
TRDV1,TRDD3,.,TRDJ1,TGTGCTCTTGGGGAACGGGGGATAATCACCGATAAACTCATCTTT,CALGERGIITDKLIF
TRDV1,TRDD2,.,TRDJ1,TGTGCTCTTGGGGAAGATCCTTCCTATGGGTATAAGGATCCGTACACCGATAAACTCATCTTT,CALGEDPSYGYKDPYTDKLIF
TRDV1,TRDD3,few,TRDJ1,TGTGCTCTTGGGGTCCTACATATGTACTGGGGGATGCTCACCTACACCGATAAACTCATCTTT,CALGVLHMYWGMLTYTDKLIF
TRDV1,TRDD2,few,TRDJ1,TGTGCTCTTGGGGTCGAACTTCCTACCTGGGGAGAGTACACCGATAAACTCATCTTT,CALGVELPTWGEYTDKLIF
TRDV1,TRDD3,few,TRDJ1,TGTGCTCTTGGGGAACTAGTTTTTTTCGTACTGGGGGATAAGTACGATAAACTCATCTTT,CALGELVFFVLGDKYDKLIF
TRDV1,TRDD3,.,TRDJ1,TGTGCTCTTGGGGAACTAAATCCCCCTCTTTACTGGGGATCTAAGGGACTCATCTTT,CALGELNPPLYWGSKGLIF
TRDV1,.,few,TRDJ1,TGTGCTCTTGGGGAACTCGGCTACATTACTGACACCGATAAACTCATCTTT,CALGELGYITDTDKLIF
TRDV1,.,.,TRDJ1,TGTGCTCTTGGGGAAGGCGGTACTGGAATACTATACACCGATAAACTCATCTTT,CALGEGGTGILYTDKLIF
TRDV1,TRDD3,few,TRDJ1,TGTGCTCTTGGGGAATGTACCGGGGATATTACCGATAAACTCATCTTT,CALGECTGDITDKLIF
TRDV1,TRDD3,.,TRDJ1,TGTGCTCTTGGGGATCTACGCTACTGGGGCCTCACCGATAAACTCATCTTT,CALGDLRYWGLTDKLIF
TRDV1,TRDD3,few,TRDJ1,TGTGCTCTTGGGGATCAAATGACCTTCCTCCTGTGGTGGGGGATAGACACCGATAAACTCATCTTT,CALGDQMTFLLWWGIDTDKLIF
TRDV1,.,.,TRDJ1,TGTGCTCTTGGGGACCCGCCAGACACCGATAAACTCATCTTT,CALGDPPDTDKLIF
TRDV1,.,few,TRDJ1,TGTGCTCTTGGGGAACTTAACCCTACTCCGTACACCGATAAACTCATCTTT,CALGELNPTPYTDKLIF
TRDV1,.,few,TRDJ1,TGTGCTCTTGGGGAACCGAGACGATCCCTTTACTGGCCTGGAACCGATAAACTCATCTTT,CALGEPRRSLYWPGTDKLIF
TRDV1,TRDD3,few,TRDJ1,TGTGCCCTTGGGGAAGGCTCGCACGCCGATACTGGGGGATACTCGTACACCGATAAACTCATCTTT,CALGEGSHADTGGYSYTDKLIF
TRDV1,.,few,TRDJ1,TGTGCTCTTGGGGACGCCGGCCTTCCTAGTACTGGGGTCCTATTAAGAATGGGTAAACTCATCTTT,CALGDAGLPSTGVLLRMGKLIF
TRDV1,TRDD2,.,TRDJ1,TGTGCTCTTGGGAATCGGCCTTCCTACGTCCTGGGGATCCACGGACGACATTTCACCGATAAACTCATCTTT,CALGNRPSYVLGIHGRHFTDKLIF
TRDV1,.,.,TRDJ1,TGTGCTCTTGGGGAACTAGGGATCCGCCTCCGTATCGGGCGGGATAGATTCACCGATAAACTCATCTTT,CALGELGIRLRIGRDRFTDKLIF